Below, 14 T cell receptor beta chains from the same sample are listed, as sequenced in a study of cytomegalovirus exposure and HLA in healthy donors. The assay was immunoSEQ multiplex PCR, and TCRdb's table has in-frame clones only and misses some. Among about 98,000 clones, less than 90% were seen once, and the ten largest hold about 5.7%. Source material: PBMCs. The receptors come from a man aged 18 to 29 in good health and CMV-seropositive.

The chain uses TRBV10-3 and TRBJ2-7, with TRBD1 matching over 7 bases. The germline gives CDR1 ENHRY, CDR2 SYGVKD. Trimming removed 0 bases from V and 4 bases from J; junction bases left unmatched: 6. The length of the CDR3 is 15 residues. The CDR3 DNA reads as TGTGCCATCAGTGAGTCAGAACAGGGGAGATACGAGCAGTACTTC. Translation gives CAISESEQGRYEQYF.

The genes are TRBV5-6 and TRBJ2-7; maybe TRBD1 (5 bases). The V end lost 2 bases, the J end lost 8 bases, and 8 bases lay between the germline ends. Germline V gene sequence: CDR1 SGHDT, CDR2 YYEEEE. CDR3 length equals 11 residues. The CDR3 here is CASSFREKQYF. Written as DNA, the CDR3 is TGTGCCAGCAGCTTCAGGGAAAAGCAGTACTTC.

This clone has just a few counts. The chain combines TRBV2 with TRBJ1-5; D is possibly TRBD1 (6 bases). Germline V gene sequence: CDR1 SNHLY, CDR2 FYNNEI. This CDR3 contains 14 residues. V was trimmed by 8 bases and J by 7 bases, leaving 18 bases between them. The DNA for the CDR3 is TGTGCCAGCGGACAAACAGGGTATGGGCAGCCCCAGCATTTT. Translated, it gives CASGQTGYGQPQHF.

This rearrangement joins TRBV4-1 to TRBJ2-1, with 8 bases lining up with TRBD1. The J segment lost 5 bases and the V segment lost 3 bases, leaving 9 bases of the junction unmatched. The CDR3 has 16 amino acids. The germline V gene encodes CDR1 MGHRA and CDR2 YSYEKL. The CDR3 nucleotides read TGCGCCAGCAGCCAGGACGGACAGGGTCGCAACAATGAGCAGTTCTTC. Its translation is CASSQDGQGRNNEQFF.

This sequence joins TRBV4-3 and TRBJ2-7, with 8 bases matching TRBD2. V trimming: 4 bases; J trimming: 0 bases; junction bases outside the gene matches: 8. Germline CDR1 is LGHNA and CDR2 is YSLEER. The CDR3 is 16 residues long. CDR3 bases: TGCGCCAGCAGCCGTGGGGCGGGGGGAAGCTCCTACGAGCAGTACTTC. The encoded protein is CASSRGAGGSSYEQYF.

The rearrangement joins TRBV6-6 to TRBJ1-6, with no clear D. Trimming removed 6 bases at V and 10 bases at J, with 13 bases between. CDR1 MNHNY and CDR2 SVGAGI come from the germline V gene (reference sequence). The CDR3 covers 13 residues. The CDR3 loop is CASSHDVQSPLHF. CDR3 DNA sequence: TGTGCCAGCAGCCACGATGTACAGTCACCCCTCCACTTT.

The chain employs TRBV9 and TRBJ2-7; the D is unclear. CDR1 SGDLS and CDR2 YYNGEE come from the germline V gene. The ends were cut back, 3 bases at V and 5 bases at J, with 15 bases in the middle. The CDR3 runs 14 residues. CDR3 nucleotide sequence: TGTGCCAGCAGCGCCGGGTTAACCCCGGACGAGCAGTACTTC. Its translation is CASSAGLTPDEQYF. Using reference TRBV9 and TRBJ2-7 for the parts outside the CDR3, the full variable domain is DSGVTQTPKHLITATGQRVTLRCSPRSGDLSVYWYQQSLDQGLQFLIQYYNGEERAKGNILERFSAQQFPDLHSELNLSSLELGDSALYFCASSAGLTPDEQYFGPGTRLTVT.

The chain recombines TRBV5-1 with TRBJ2-7, with D maybe TRBD2 (6 bases). Germline V gene sequence: CDR1 SGHRS, CDR2 YFSETQ. The CDR3 has 15 amino acids. Trimming shortened V by 0 bases and J by 2 bases, and 12 bases separated the two germline ends. This chain's CDR3 is CASSLVGRGTYEQYF. CDR3 DNA sequence: TGCGCCAGCAGCTTGGTCGGGCGGGGAACCTACGAGCAGTACTTC.

The chain joins TRBV19 to TRBJ1-3; D uncertain. The length of the CDR3 is 15 residues. V gave up 5 bases and J gave up 7 bases, with 18 bases separating them. CDR1 and CDR2 from the germline V gene are LNHDA and SQIVND (reference sequence). The DNA for the CDR3 is TGTGCCAGTAGTGTTTCCTCCGCGGTCAAGAACACCATATATTTT. Its protein is CASSVSSAVKNTIYF.

The rearrangement links TRBV5-8 to TRBJ1-1, with D maybe TRBD1 (6 bases). Trimming took 0 bases from V and 1 from J, leaving 19 bases between them. The CDR3 has 18 residues. The germline V gene encodes CDR1 SGHTS and CDR2 YDEGEE. The CDR3 is CASSLAYGAGAGNTEAFF. In nucleotides, the CDR3 is TGTGCCAGCAGCTTGGCCTATGGGGCAGGGGCCGGGAACACTGAAGCTTTCTTT.

This chain uses TRBV2 with TRBJ1-5, with 12 bases lining up with TRBD1. The CDR3 consists of 14 residues. V was pared by 6 bases and J by 5 bases, with 2 bases of the junction left unmatched. The V gene's germline CDR1 is SNHLY and CDR2 FYNNEI. The CDR3: CASSGTGGDQPQHF. DNA of the CDR3: TGTGCCAGCAGCGGGACAGGGGGCGATCAGCCCCAGCATTTT.

The genes are TRBV19 and TRBJ1-5; tentatively, D is TRBD1 (6 bases). Trimming stripped 9 bases from V and 2 bases from J, with 11 bases between. Germline CDR1 reads LNHDA; CDR2 reads SQIVND (reference sequence). CDR3 length: 13 amino acids. The CDR3 here is CASRGYGNQPQHF. The CDR3 nucleotides are TGTGCCAGCAGGGGTTATGGCAATCAGCCCCAGCATTTT.

The V and J genes are TRBV5-1 and TRBJ2-1; a possible D gene is TRBD1 (6 bases). The ends were cut back, 4 bases at V and 8 bases at J, with 28 bases in the middle. The germline CDR1 and CDR2 sequences are SGHRS and YFSETQ. This CDR3 comprises 18 residues. This chain's CDR3 is CASSVGTPTGLLLHEQFF. The CDR3 region has the DNA TGCGCCAGCAGCGTCGGGACACCCACTGGCCTCCTCCTCCATGAGCAGTTCTTC. The full variable domain, with the rest looked up from reference TRBV5-1 and TRBJ2-1, is KAGVTQTPRYLIKTRGQQVTLSCSPISGHRSVSWYQQTPGQGLQFLFEYFSETQRNKGNFPGRFSGRQFSNSRSEMNVSTLELGDSALYLCASSVGTPTGLLLHEQFFGPGTRLTVL.

This chain connects TRBV6-5 to TRBJ2-7; perhaps TRBD1 as D (6 bases). The CDR3 is 13 amino acids. The V end was cut by 5 bases, the J end by 4 bases, with 12 bases between. The germline V gene has CDR1 MNHEY and CDR2 SVGAGI. The CDR3 loop is CASSREQGYEQYF. CDR3 DNA sequence: TGTGCCAGCAGTCGAGAACAGGGTTACGAGCAGTACTTC.